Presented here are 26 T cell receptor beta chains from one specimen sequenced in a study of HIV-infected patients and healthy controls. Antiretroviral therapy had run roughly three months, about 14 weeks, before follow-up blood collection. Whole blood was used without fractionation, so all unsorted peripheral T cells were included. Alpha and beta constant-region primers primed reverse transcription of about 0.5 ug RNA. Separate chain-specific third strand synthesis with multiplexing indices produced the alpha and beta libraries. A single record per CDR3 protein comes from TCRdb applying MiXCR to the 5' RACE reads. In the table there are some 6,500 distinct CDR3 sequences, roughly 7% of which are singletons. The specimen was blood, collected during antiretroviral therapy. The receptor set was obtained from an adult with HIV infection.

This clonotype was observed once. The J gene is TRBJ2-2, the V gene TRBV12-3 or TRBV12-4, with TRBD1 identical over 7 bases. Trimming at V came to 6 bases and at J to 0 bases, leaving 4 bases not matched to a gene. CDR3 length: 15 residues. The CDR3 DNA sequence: TGTGCCAGCAGCCCGGGACAGACGAACACCGGGGAGCTGTTTTTT. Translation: CASSPGQTNTGELFF.

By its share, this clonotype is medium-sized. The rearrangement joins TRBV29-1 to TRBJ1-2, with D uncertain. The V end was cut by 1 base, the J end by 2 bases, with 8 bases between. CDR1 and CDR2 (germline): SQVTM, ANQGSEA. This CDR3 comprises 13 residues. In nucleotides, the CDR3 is TGCAGCGTTGAAGGTTACACCAACTATGGCTACACCTTC. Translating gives CSVEGYTNYGYTF.

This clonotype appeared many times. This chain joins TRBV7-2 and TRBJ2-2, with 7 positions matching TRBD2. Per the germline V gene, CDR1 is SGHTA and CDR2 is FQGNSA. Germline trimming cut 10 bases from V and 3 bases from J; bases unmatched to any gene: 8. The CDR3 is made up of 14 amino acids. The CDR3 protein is CATASGIYTGELFF. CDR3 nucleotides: TGTGCCACCGCTAGCGGAATTTACACCGGGGAGCTGTTTTTT. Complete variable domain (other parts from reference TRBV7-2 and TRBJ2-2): GAGVSQSPSNKVTEKGKDVELRCDPISGHTALYWYRQSLGQGLEFLIYFQGNSAPDKSGLPSDRFSAERTGGSVSTLTIQRTQQEDSAVYLCATASGIYTGELFFGEGSRLTVL.

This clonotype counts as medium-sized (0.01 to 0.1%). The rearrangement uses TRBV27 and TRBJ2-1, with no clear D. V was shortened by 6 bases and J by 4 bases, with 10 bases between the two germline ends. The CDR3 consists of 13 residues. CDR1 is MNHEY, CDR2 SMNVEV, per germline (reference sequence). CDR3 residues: CASSLASYNEQFF. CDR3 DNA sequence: TGTGCCAGCAGCCTCGCATCTTACAATGAGCAGTTCTTC.

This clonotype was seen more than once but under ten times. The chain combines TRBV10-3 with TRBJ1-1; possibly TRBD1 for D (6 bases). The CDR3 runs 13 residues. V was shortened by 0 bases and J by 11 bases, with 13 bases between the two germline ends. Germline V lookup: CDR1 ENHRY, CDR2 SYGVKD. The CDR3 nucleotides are TGTGCCATCAGTGAGTCGGACAGTAGTTGGGCTTTCTTT. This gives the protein CAISESDSSWAFF.

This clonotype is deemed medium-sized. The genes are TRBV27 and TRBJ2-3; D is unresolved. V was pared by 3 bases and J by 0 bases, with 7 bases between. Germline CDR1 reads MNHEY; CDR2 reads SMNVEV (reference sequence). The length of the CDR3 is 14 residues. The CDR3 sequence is CASSFRYSTDTQYF. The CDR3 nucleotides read TGTGCCAGCAGTTTTCGCTATAGCACAGATACGCAGTATTTT.

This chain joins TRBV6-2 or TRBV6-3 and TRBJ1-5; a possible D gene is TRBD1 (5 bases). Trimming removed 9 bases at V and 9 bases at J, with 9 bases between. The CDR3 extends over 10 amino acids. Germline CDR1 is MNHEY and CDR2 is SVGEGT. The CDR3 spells CASGGTPQHF. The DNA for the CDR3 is TGTGCCAGTGGGGGAACGCCCCAGCATTTT.

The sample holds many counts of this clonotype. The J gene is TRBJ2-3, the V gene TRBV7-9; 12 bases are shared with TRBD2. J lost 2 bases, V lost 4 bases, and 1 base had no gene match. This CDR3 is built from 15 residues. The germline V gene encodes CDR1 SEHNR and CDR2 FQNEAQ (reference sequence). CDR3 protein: CASSWTSGTTDTQYF. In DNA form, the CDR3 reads TGTGCCAGCAGCTGGACTAGCGGGACCACAGATACGCAGTATTTT.

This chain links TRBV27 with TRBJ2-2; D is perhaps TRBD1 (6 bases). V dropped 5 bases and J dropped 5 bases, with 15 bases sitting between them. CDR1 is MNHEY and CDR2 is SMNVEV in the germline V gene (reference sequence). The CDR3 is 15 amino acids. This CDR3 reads CASSPLGAGTGELFF. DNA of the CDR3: TGTGCCAGCAGTCCTTTGGGGGCCGGGACCGGGGAGCTGTTTTTT.

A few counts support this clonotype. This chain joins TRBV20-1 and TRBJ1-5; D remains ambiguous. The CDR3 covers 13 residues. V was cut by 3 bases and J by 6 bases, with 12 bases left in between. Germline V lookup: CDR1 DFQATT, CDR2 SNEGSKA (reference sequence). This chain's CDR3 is CSASSPVTQPQHF. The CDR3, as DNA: TGCAGTGCTAGTTCGCCAGTGACTCAGCCCCAGCATTTT.

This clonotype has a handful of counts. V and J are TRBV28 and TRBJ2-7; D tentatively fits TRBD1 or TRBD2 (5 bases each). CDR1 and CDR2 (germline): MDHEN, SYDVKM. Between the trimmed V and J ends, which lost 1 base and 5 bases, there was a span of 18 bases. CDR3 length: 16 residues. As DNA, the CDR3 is TGTGCCAGCAGTTTATCGCTTGGGGGAAATAGGGACGAGCAGTACTTC. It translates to CASSLSLGGNRDEQYF.

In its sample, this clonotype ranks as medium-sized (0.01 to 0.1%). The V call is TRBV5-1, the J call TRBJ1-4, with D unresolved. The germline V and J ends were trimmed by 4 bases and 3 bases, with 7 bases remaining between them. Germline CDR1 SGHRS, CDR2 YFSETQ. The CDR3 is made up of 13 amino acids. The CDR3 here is CASSREANEKLFF. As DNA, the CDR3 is TGCGCCAGCAGCAGGGAAGCTAATGAAAAACTGTTTTTT. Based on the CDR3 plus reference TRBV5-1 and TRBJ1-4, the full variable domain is KAGVTQTPRYLIKTRGQQVTLSCSPISGHRSVSWYQQTPGQGLQFLFEYFSETQRNKGNFPGRFSGRQFSNSRSEMNVSTLELGDSALYLCASSREANEKLFFGSGTQLSVL.

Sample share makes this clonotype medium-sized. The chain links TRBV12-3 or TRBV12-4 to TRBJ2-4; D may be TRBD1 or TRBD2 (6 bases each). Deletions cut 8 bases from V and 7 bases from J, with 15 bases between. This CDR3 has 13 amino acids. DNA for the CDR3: TGTGCCAGCGGTCCCGGGGGCGGGAACATTCAGTACTTC. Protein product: CASGPGGGNIQYF.

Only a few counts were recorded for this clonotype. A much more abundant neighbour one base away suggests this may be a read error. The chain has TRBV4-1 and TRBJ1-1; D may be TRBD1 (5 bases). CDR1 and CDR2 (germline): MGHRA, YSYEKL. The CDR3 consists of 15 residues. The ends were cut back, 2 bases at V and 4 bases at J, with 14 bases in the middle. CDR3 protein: CASSQCPVGGTEAFF. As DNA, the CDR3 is TGCGCCAGCAGCCAATGTCCAGTCGGGGGCACTGAAGCTTTCTTT.

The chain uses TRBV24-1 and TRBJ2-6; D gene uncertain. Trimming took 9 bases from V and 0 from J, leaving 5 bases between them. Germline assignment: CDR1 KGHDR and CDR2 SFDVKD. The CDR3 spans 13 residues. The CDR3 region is CATGYSGANVLTF. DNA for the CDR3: TGTGCCACCGGCTACTCTGGGGCCAACGTCCTGACTTTC.

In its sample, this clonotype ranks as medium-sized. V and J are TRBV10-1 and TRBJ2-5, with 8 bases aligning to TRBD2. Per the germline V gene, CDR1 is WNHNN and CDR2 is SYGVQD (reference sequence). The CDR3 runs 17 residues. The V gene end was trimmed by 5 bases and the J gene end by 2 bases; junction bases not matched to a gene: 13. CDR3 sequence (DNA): TGCGCCAGCAGTCCAACATGGGAGAGCGGGGGACAAGAGACCCAGTACTTC. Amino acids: CASSPTWESGGQETQYF.

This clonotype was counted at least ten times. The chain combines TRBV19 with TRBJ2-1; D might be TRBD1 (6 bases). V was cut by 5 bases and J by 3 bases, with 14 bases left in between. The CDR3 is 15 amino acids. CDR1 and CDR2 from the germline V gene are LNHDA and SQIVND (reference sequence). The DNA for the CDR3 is TGTGCCAGTAGTTTGTCCGGGACACTCTACAATGAGCAGTTCTTC. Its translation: CASSLSGTLYNEQFF.

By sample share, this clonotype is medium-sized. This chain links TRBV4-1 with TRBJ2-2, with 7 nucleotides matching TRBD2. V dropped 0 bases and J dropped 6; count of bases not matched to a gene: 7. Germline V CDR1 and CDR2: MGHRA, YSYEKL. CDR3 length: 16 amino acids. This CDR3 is CASSQESGIGSGELFF. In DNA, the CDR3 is TGCGCCAGCAGCCAAGAAAGCGGGATAGGATCCGGGGAGCTGTTTTTT.

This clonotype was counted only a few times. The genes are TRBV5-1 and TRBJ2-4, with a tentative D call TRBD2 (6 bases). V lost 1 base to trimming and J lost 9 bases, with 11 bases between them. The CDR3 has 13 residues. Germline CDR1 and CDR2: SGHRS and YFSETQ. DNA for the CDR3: TGCGCCAGCAGCTTGAGTTCGGAGGGCATTCAGTACTTC. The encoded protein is CASSLSSEGIQYF.

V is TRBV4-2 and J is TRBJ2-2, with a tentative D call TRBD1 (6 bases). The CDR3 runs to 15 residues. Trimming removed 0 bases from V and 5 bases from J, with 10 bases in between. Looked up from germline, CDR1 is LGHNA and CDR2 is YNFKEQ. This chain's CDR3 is CASSQDEGGTGELFF. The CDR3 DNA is TGTGCCAGCAGCCAAGATGAAGGGGGTACCGGGGAGCTGTTTTTT.

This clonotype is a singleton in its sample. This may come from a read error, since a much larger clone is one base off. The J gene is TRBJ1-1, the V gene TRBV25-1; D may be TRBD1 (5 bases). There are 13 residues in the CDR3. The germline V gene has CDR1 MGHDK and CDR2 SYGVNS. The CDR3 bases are TGTGCCAGAAGTGGACCGGGGGTGGTTGAAGCTTTCTTT. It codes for CARSGPGVVEAFF.

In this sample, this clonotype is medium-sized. The CDR3 DNA reads TGTGCCAGCAGCTGGGACAGGGCCTACGAGCAGTACTTC. Translation gives CASSWDRAYEQYF. The rearrangement uses TRBV21-1 and TRBJ2-7; the listed D gene, TRBD1, was not tested against the DNA. TRBV21-1 is a listed pseudogene. CDR3 length: 13 amino acids.

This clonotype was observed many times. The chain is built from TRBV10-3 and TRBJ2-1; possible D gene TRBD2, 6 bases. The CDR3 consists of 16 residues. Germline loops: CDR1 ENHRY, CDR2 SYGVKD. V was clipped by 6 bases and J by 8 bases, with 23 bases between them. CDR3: CAIRGPRGMTVDEQFF. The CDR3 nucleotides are TGTGCCATCAGGGGCCCCCGGGGGATGACGGTCGATGAGCAGTTCTTC.

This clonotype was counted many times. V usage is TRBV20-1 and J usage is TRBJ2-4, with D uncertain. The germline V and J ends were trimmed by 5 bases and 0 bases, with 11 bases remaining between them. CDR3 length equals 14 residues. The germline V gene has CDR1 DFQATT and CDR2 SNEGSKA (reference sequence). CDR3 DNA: TGCAGTGCTTCATCCCCCCTAGCCAAAAACATTCAGTACTTC. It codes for CSASSPLAKNIQYF.

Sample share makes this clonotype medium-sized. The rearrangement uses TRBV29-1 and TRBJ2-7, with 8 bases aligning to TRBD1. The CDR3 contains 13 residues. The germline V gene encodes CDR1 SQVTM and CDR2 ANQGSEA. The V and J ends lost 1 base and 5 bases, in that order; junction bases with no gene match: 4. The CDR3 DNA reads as TGCAGCGTTGAAGCGCCAGGGGGCAACGAGCAGTACTTC. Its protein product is CSVEAPGGNEQYF.

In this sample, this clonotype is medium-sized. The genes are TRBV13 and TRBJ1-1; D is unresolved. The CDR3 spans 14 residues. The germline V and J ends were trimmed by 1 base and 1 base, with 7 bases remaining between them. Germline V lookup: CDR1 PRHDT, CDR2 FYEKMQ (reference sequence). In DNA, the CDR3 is TGTGCCAGCAGCTTAGAGCGGCAGAACACTGAAGCTTTCTTT. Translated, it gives CASSLERQNTEAFF.